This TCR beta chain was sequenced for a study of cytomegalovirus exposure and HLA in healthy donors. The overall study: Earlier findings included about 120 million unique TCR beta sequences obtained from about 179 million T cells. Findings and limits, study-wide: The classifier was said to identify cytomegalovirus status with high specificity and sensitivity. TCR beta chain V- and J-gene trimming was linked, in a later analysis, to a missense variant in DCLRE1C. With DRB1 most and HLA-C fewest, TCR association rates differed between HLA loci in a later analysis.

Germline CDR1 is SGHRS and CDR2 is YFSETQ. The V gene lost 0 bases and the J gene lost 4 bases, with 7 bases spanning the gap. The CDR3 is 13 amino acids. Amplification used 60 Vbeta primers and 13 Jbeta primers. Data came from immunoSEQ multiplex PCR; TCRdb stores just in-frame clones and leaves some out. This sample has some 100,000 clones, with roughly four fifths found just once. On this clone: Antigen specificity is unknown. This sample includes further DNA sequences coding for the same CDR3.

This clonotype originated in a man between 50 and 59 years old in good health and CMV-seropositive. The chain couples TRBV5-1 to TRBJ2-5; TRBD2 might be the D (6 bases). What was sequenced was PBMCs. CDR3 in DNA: TGCGCCAGCAGCTTGGGGGGAGGAGAGACCCAGTACTTC. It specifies CASSLGGGETQYF.